This record covers a single T cell receptor (beta chain). What it recognizes is unknown. The data derive from a study of early T cells in non-severe SARS-CoV-2 infection. Overall study context: Bulk RNA from unsorted whole blood was sequenced; chains were unpaired. Study results and limitations: Database matching using VDJdb favored anti-spike CD8 responses, with private and CD4 specificities left missing.

Attached unique molecular identifiers marked individual cDNA molecules. TCRdb re-called the 5' RACE reads through MiXCR, storing one row per CDR3 protein. Among some 110,000 distinct CDR3 sequences listed, under 15% were seen once. The material sequenced was whole blood. The receptor comes from an adult who was a healthcare worker with PCR-confirmed SARS-CoV-2 infection or an uninfected control (not recorded which).

The CDR3 region is CASSSPFRTGQETQYF. CDR3 sequence (DNA): TGCGCCAGCAGCTCCCCATTTCGGACGGGACAAGAGACCCAGTACTTC. The chain employs TRBV4-1 and TRBJ2-5; TRBD2 is a possible D gene (5 bases). The CDR3 is made up of 16 amino acids. The germline gives CDR1 MGHRA, CDR2 YSYEKL. The V and J ends lost 5 bases and 2 bases respectively, with 18 bases between them.